The clone carrying this TCR beta chain has just a few counts. Its matching antigen is unknown. The data stem from a study of T-cell memory formation after mild COVID-19. The study's findings and limits: Detection of some responders pre-infection suggested pre-existing cross-reactive memory T cells participated. The study found balanced CD4/CD8 in clones contracting day 15 to 85 and a CD4+ lean in later expanders. CD4+ contracting clones were mainly CM and EM; CD8+ ones, EMRA.

TCRdb re-called the 5' RACE reads with MiXCR, one entry per CDR3 protein. The sample records 550,000 to 700,000 distinct CDR3 sequences, around 16% being singletons. CDR1 and CDR2 from the germline V gene are SGHDT and YYEEEE. This CDR3 has 16 residues. Trimming cost V 0 bases and J 5 bases; bases outside gene matches: 6. Sequencing was performed on PBMCs or a T cell subset sorted from them (not recorded which). This clonotype originated in an adult woman who had mild COVID-19 (a few samples of this study predate the infection). Cell type and time point are not known. The rearrangement uses TRBV5-6 and TRBJ2-3, with 10 bases that match TRBD2. The CDR3 sequence: CASSLVPSGGGDTQYF. The CDR3 bases are TGTGCCAGCAGCTTGGTTCCTAGCGGGGGTGGAGATACGCAGTATTTT.